Shown below are 11 T cell receptor beta chains from a single sample sequenced in a study of memory CD4+ T cells and cytomegalovirus serostatus. The sort gate was single viable CD3+CD4+CD8-CD45RO+ cells for memory CD4+ T cells. Assay: immunoSEQ multiplex PCR; the TCRdb copy retains only in-frame clones and omits some. The repertoire holds about 56,000 clones, with 82% as singletons. Sequencing was done on a sample of memory CD4+ T cells from blood. The source is an adult in good health and CMV-seronegative.

The chain has TRBV4-3 and TRBJ1-1; no definite D call. Trimming shortened V by 1 base and J by 7 bases, and 10 bases separated the two germline ends. This CDR3 has 13 residues. Germline V gene sequence: CDR1 LGHNA, CDR2 YSLEER. The CDR3 nucleotides are TGCGCCAGCAGCCAAGGCTCCTACAATGAAGCTTTCTTT. It codes for CASSQGSYNEAFF.

The chain joins TRBV2 to TRBJ1-6; D not certain. CDR1 SNHLY and CDR2 FYNNEI come from the germline V gene. Trimming shortened V by 7 bases and J by 9 bases, and 13 bases separated the two germline ends. The CDR3 is made up of 13 amino acids. CDR3 DNA sequence: TGTGCCAGCAAGAGATTAAACCCTTCACCCCTCCACTTT. Translated, it gives CASKRLNPSPLHF.

CDR3 nucleotides: TGTGCCAGCCTGGGGCAGATCTACACTGAAGCTTTCTTT. It codes for CASLGQIYTEAFF. V usage is TRBV28 and J usage is TRBJ1-1; weak D call: TRBD1 (5 bases). From germline, CDR1 is MDHEN and CDR2 SYDVKM. The CDR3 is made up of 13 amino acids. Trimming shortened V by 8 bases and J by 3 bases, and 13 bases separated the two germline ends. The entire variable domain, with the rest obtained from reference TRBV28 and TRBJ1-1, is as follows: DVKVTQSSRYLVKRTGEKVFLECVQDMDHENMFWYRQDPGLGLRLIYFSYDVKMKEKGDIPEGYSVSREKKERFSLILESASTNQTSMYLCASLGQIYTEAFFGQGTRLTVV.

This chain links TRBV10-3 with TRBJ2-7, with D unclear. The V gene's germline CDR1 is ENHRY and CDR2 SYGVKD. Between the trimmed V and J ends, which lost 4 bases and 0 bases, there was a span of 13 bases. This CDR3 spans 15 amino acids. CDR3 region: CAISAPTVSSYEQYF. The CDR3 region has the DNA TGTGCCATCAGTGCCCCGACTGTTAGCTCCTACGAGCAGTACTTC.

The DNA for the CDR3 is TGTGCCAGTAGTATAGAGGGGATCGGGGAGCTGTTTTTT. Translation: CASSIEGIGELFF. V and J are TRBV19 and TRBJ2-2; D is unclear. There are 13 residues in the CDR3. V lost 0 bases and J lost 7, with 6 bases in between. Per germline, CDR1 LNHDA and CDR2 SQIVND (reference sequence).

The chain joins TRBV19 to TRBJ2-5; D unresolved. The ends were cut back, 3 bases at V and 1 base at J, with 15 bases in the middle. In germline, CDR1 is LNHDA, CDR2 SQIVND (reference sequence). CDR3 size: 16 residues. CDR3 sequence (DNA): TGTGCCAGTAGTATTGGTGGTCGGCGAAGCCAAGAGACCCAGTACTTC. This translates into CASSIGGRRSQETQYF. The whole variable domain, remainder taken from reference TRBV19 and TRBJ2-5, is DGGITQSPKYLFRKEGQNVTLSCEQNLNHDAMYWYRQDPGQGLRLIYYSQIVNDFQKGDIAEGYSVSREKKESFPLTVTSAQKNPTAFYLCASSIGGRRSQETQYFGPGTRLLVL.

V gene TRBV2 combines with J gene TRBJ1-5; TRBD1 aligns across 8 bases. CDR1 is SNHLY and CDR2 is FYNNEI in the germline V gene. Losses at the gene ends were 6 bases for V and 3 bases for J; bases not matched to a gene: 7. This CDR3 has 15 amino acids. The CDR3 nucleotides read TGTGCCAGCAGACTACAGACAGGGGCCAATCAGCCCCAGCATTTT. It translates to CASRLQTGANQPQHF.

V is TRBV15 and J is TRBJ1-1; D gene ambiguous. The V end was cut by 0 bases, the J end by 8 bases, with 13 bases between. The CDR3 is 14 residues long. Germline CDR1 and CDR2: LNHNV and YYDKDF (reference sequence). The CDR3 sequence: CATSRDSSPGEAFF. CDR3 nucleotides: TGTGCCACCAGCAGAGACAGCTCCCCTGGCGAAGCTTTCTTT.

CDR3 sequence reads: CSVEDWTNEKLFF. The CDR3 coding sequence is TGCAGCGTTGAAGATTGGACAAACGAAAAACTGTTTTTT. The J gene is TRBJ1-4, the V gene TRBV29-1, with D possibly matching TRBD1 (5 bases). The ends were cut back, 0 bases at V and 8 bases at J, with 10 bases in the middle. The CDR3 is 13 amino acids. Germline-derived CDR1 and CDR2 are SQVTM and ANQGSEA.

The chain has TRBV18 and TRBJ2-5; D remains unclear. This CDR3 contains 13 residues. Trimming cost V 0 bases and J 4 bases, with 6 bases left between them. Germline V gene data show CDR1 as KGHSH and CDR2 as LQKENI. Written as DNA, the CDR3 is TGTGCCAGCTCACCACCGGTGGGAGAGACCCAGTACTTC. Translating it yields CASSPPVGETQYF. The whole variable domain, filled in from reference TRBV18 and TRBJ2-5, reads NAGVMQNPRHLVRRRGQEARLRCSPMKGHSHVYWYRQLPEEGLKFMVYLQKENIIDESGMPKERFSAEFPKEGPSILRIQQVVRGDSAAYFCASSPPVGETQYFGPGTRLLVL.

The gene calls are TRBV5-5 and TRBJ1-1; 7 nucleotides align to TRBD1. Germline CDR1 and CDR2: SGHKS and YYEKEE (reference sequence). J gave up 6 bases and V 0 bases, and 8 bases lay outside the gene matches. The CDR3 covers 15 residues. The CDR3 DNA is TGTGCCAGCAGCTTGGACGTGGGGCAGGGGGCTGAAGCTTTCTTT. Encoded protein: CASSLDVGQGAEAFF. Together with reference TRBV5-5 and TRBJ1-1, the CDR3 gives the full variable domain: DAGVTQSPTHLIKTRGQQVTLRCSPISGHKSVSWYQQVLGQGPQFIFQYYEKEERGRGNFPDRFSARQFPNYSSELNVNALLLGDSALYLCASSLDVGQGAEAFFGQGTRLTVV.